The present TCR beta chain was sequenced within a study of STAT5B mutations in CD4+ large granular lymphocyte leukemia. As for the study in general: Among healthy controls, a particular HLA allele went with more CDR3 'QG' motifs.

Worth noting for this clone: Its antigen is not identified.

In the authors' methods: Lowest detectable productive clonotype frequency was 2.59 x 10-5. The data were produced by immunoSEQ multiplex PCR, yet TCRdb's version contains in-frame clones alone and is incomplete. The DNA gave D and trimming, while V, J and clone size come from that table. The top ten hold roughly 0.98% of the sample, which has around 33,000 clones, about nine tenths seen once. Overall study results and limits: Compared with healthy controls (2/35), patient top clones favored TRBV06 (8/27). Higher CD4+ than CD8+ T-LGLL clonality might reflect small sample size.

The CDR3 has 17 amino acids. The V end was cut by 0 bases, the J end by 1 base, with 12 bases between. Looked up from germline, CDR1 is ENHRY and CDR2 is SYGVKD. Input material: CD4+ T cells from blood buffy coats. The chain recombines TRBV10-3 with TRBJ2-2, with TRBD2 as a possible D gene (5 bases). The sequence was collected from a human donor in good health. The CDR3 sequence: CAISESGPRENTGELFF. Here the CDR3 DNA reads TGTGCCATCAGTGAGTCGGGCCCCCGGGAGAACACCGGGGAGCTGTTTTTT.